The clone carrying this TCR beta chain was counted between two and nine times. Its antigen is unidentified. This clone may be a read error of a much larger clone one base away. Lacking the conserved final phenylalanine or tryptophan, this CDR3 likely reflects a read error. This sample is part of a study of metastatic and nonmetastatic thyroid tumors. Study-level background: Repertoire data that came from the blood and tumor or nodule tissue of malignant and benign thyroid patients were compared. The study's findings and limits: When malignant thyroid tumors were compared with benign nodules, TCR beta diversity was reportedly significantly higher in the malignant tumors. This held in both blood and tumor samples.

This CDR3 is 13 amino acids long. Germline CDR1 LGHDT, CDR2 YNNKEL (reference sequence). The trim removed 6 bases at V and 2 bases at J, leaving 3 bases unmatched. Methods used by the authors: Clinicopathological groups supplied CDR3 differences that were used to build a distant-metastasis classifier for papillary thyroid cancer. TCRdb re-called the PCR reads with MiXCR. TCRdb, rather than the study authors, made the V and J calls. There are about 9,900 clones in the sample; 9.5% to 13% occur only once, and around 8% lies in the top ten. Before thyroid surgery, none of the patients had received any treatment.

Source material: tumor tissue. V gene TRBV3-1 combines with J gene TRBJ1-1, with TRBD1 identical over 7 bases. This receptor was identified in a female donor with papillary thyroid cancer or a benign thyroid nodule (not recorded which). Some clones in this sample may be carry-over from other donors' samples. The CDR3 sequence is CASRTGPNTEAFL. The CDR3 nucleotides read TGTGCCAGCAGGACAGGGCCAAACACTGAAGCTTTCCTT.